This entry describes one T cell receptor beta chain. Its antigen is not identified. These data originate in a study of blood T cells in healthy people across ages. Findings and limits, study-wide: Any changes in expanded clonotypes were possibly confounded, as donor CMV status remained unknown.

A sample-barcoded 5' primer and a J-beta primer mix were used in a second PCR of about 7 to 12 cycles. Each cDNA was tagged by a template-switch adaptor containing 12 random nucleotides. TCRdb re-derived calls from the 5' RACE reads in MiXCR, one entry per CDR3 protein. Of 1.2 million to 1.5 million distinct CDR3 sequences listed, around 55% are singletons. V was pared by 5 bases and J by 14 bases, with 15 bases between. The CDR3 runs to 11 residues. Per the germline V gene, CDR1 is SGHRS and CDR2 is YFSETQ. This clonotype was obtained from a young man in good health. Sequencing used blood. The chain employs TRBV5-1 and TRBJ2-3; D may be TRBD1 or TRBD2 (5 bases each). Here the CDR3 DNA reads TGCGCCAGCAGGGGGACCGGAACGGGGTATTTT. It specifies CASRGTGTGYF.